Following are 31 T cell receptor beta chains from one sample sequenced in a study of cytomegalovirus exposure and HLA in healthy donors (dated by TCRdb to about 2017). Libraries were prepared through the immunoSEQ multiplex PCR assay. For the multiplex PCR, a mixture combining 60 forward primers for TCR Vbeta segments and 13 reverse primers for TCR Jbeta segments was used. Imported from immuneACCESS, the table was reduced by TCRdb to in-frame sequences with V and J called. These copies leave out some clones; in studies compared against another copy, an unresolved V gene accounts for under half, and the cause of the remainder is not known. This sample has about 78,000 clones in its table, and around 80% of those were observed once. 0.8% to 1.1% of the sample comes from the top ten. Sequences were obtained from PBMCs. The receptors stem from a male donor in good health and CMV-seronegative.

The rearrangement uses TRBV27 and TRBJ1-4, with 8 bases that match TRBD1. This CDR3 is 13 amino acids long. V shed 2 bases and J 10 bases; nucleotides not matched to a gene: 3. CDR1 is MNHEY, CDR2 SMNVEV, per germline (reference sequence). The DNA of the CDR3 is TGTGCCAGCAGTTTACCGGGACAGGTAAAACTGTTTTTT. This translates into CASSLPGQVKLFF.

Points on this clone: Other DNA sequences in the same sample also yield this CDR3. The CDR3 loop is CASRTGPNTEAFF. CDR3 DNA: TGTGCCAGCAGGACAGGTCCGAACACTGAAGCTTTCTTT. The rearrangement links TRBV6-1 to TRBJ1-1; perhaps TRBD1 as D (6 bases). The V gene lost 6 bases and the J gene lost 1 base, with 9 bases spanning the gap. The germline V gene has CDR1 MNHNS and CDR2 SASEGT. CDR3 length equals 13 residues.

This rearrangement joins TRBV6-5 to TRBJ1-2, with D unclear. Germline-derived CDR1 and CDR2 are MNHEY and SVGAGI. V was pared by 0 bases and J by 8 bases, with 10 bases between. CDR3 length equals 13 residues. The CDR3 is CASSYSRGEGYTF. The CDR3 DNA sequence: TGTGCCAGCAGTTACTCACGGGGTGAAGGCTACACCTTC.

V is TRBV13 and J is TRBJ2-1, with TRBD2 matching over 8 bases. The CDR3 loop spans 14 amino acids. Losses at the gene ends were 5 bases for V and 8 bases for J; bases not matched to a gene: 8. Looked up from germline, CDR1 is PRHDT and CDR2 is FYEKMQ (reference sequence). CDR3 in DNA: TGTGCCAGCAGCCCCCCGGGGGGGGCCGATGAGCAGTTCTTC. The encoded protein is CASSPPGGADEQFF. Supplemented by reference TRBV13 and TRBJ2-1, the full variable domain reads AAGVIQSPRHLIKEKRETATLKCYPIPRHDTVYWYQQGPGQDPQFLISFYEKMQSDKGSIPDRFSAQQFSDYHSELNMSSLELGDSALYFCASSPPGGADEQFFGPGTRLTVL.

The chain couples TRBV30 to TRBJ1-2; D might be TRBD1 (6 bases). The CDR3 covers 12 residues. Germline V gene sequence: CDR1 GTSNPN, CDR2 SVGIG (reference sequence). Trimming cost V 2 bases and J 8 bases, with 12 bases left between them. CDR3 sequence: CAWSFGGPGYTF. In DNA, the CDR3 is TGTGCCTGGAGTTTTGGGGGCCCCGGCTACACCTTC.

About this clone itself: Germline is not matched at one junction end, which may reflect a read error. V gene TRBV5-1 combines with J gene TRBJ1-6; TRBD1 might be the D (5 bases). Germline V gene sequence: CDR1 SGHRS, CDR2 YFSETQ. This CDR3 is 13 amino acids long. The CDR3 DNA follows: TGCGCCAGCACCGAGACGACAGATTCACCCCTCAACTTT. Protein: CASTETTDSPLNF.

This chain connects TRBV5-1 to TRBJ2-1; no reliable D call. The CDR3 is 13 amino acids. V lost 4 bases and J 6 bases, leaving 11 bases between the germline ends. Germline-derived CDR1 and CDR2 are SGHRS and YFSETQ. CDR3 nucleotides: TGCGCCAGCAGCCACGGGTCCGGCAATGAGCAGTTCTTC. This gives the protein CASSHGSGNEQFF.

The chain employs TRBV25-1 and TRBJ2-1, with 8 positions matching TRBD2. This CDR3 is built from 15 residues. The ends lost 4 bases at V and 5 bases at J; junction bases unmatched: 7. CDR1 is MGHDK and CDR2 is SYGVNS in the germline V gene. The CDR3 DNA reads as TGTGCCAGCAGTGTCCAAACTAGCGGAAACAATGAGCAGTTCTTC. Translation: CASSVQTSGNNEQFF.

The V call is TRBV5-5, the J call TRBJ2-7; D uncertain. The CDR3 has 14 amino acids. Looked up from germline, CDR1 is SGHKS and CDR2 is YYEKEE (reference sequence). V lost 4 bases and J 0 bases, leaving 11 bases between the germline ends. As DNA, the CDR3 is TGTGCCAGCAGCCGAGGCGCCTCCTCCTACGAGCAGTACTTC. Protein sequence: CASSRGASSYEQYF.

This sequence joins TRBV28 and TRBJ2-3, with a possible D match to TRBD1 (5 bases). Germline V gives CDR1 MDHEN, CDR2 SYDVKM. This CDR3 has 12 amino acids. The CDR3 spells CRTRDSTDTQYF. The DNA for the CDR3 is TGTCGGACAAGGGATAGCACAGATACGCAGTATTTT.

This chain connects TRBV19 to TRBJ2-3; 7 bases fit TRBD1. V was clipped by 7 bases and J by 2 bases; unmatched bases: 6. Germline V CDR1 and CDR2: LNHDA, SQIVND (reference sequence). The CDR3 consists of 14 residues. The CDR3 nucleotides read TGTGCCAGTACTTTGGGACAGCACACAGATACGCAGTATTTT. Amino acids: CASTLGQHTDTQYF.

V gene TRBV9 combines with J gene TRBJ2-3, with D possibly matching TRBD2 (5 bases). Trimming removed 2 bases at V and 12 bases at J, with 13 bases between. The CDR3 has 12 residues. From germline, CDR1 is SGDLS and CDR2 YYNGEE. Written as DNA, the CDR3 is TGTGCCAGCAGCGTGGAAGGGAGAGCCCAGTATTTT. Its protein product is CASSVEGRAQYF.

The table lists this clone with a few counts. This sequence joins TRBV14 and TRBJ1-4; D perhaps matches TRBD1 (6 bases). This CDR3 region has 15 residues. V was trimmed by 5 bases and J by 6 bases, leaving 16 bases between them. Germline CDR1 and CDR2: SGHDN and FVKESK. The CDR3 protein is CASSKAVQGHEKLFF. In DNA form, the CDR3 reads TGTGCCAGCAGCAAAGCCGTACAGGGTCATGAAAAACTGTTTTTT.

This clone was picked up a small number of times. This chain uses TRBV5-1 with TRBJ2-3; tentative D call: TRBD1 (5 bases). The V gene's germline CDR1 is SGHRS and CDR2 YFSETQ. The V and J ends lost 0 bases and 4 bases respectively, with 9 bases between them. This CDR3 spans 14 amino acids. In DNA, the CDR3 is TGCGCCAGCAGCTTGGCAGGGTCATCAGATACGCAGTATTTT. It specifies CASSLAGSSDTQYF.

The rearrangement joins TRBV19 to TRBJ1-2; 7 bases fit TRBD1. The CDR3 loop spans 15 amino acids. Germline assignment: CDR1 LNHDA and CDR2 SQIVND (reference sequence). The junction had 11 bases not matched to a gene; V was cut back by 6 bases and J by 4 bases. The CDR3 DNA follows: TGTGCCAGTAGACCTTCTAACAGGGGTGGCTATGGCTACACCTTC. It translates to CASRPSNRGGYGYTF. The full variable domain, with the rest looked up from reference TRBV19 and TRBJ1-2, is DGGITQSPKYLFRKEGQNVTLSCEQNLNHDAMYWYRQDPGQGLRLIYYSQIVNDFQKGDIAEGYSVSREKKESFPLTVTSAQKNPTAFYLCASRPSNRGGYGYTFGSGTRLTVV.

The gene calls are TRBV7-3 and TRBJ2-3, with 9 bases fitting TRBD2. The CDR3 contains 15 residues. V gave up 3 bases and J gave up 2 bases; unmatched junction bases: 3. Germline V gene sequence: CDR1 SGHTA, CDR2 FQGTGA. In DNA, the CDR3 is TGTGCCAGCAGCTTGGCGGGAGGGTACACAGATACGCAGTATTTT. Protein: CASSLAGGYTDTQYF.

The CDR3 is CASRGQERNTGELFF. In DNA, the CDR3 is TGTGCCAGCAGAGGACAGGAGAGGAACACCGGGGAGCTGTTTTTT. The chain links TRBV2 to TRBJ2-2, with 7 bases matching TRBD1. This CDR3 is built from 15 residues. V lost 6 bases, J lost 1 base, and 5 bases stayed unmatched. Germline CDR1 is SNHLY and CDR2 is FYNNEI.

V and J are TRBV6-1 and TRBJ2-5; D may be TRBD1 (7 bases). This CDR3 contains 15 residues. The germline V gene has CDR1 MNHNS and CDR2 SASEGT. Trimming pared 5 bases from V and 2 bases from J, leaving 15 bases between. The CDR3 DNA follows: TGTGCCAGCAGTCCACTTCAGGGGGGACAAGAGACCCAGTACTTC. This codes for CASSPLQGGQETQYF.

The CDR3 protein is CASSEVEQISGNTIYF. The CDR3 coding sequence is TGTGCCAGCAGTGAGGTGGAGCAAATCTCTGGAAACACCATATATTTT. The chain joins TRBV2 to TRBJ1-3; D unresolved. There are 16 residues in the CDR3. Germline CDR1 reads SNHLY; CDR2 reads FYNNEI. Between the trimmed V and J ends, which lost 3 bases and 0 bases, there was a span of 12 bases.

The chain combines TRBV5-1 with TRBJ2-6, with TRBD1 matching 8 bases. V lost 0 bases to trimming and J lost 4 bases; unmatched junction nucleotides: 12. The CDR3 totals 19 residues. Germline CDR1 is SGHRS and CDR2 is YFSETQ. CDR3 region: CASSLALTGELLGANVLTF. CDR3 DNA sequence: TGCGCCAGCAGCTTGGCCCTGACAGGGGAACTCTTGGGGGCCAACGTCCTGACTTTC.

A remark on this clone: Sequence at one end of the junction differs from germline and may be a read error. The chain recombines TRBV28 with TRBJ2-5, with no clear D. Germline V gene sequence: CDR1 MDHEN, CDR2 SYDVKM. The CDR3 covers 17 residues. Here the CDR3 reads CASTPRRPISYQETQYF. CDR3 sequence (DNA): TGTGCTAGCACCCCCCGGAGACCGATCTCGTACCAAGAGACCCAGTACTTC.

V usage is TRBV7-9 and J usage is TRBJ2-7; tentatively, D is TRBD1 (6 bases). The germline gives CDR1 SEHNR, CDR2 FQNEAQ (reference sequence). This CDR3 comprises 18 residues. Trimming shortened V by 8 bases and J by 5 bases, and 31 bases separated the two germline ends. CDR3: CASAGAKISGVKLDEQYF. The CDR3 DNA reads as TGTGCCAGCGCGGGTGCTAAAATATCAGGGGTAAAATTAGACGAGCAGTACTTC.

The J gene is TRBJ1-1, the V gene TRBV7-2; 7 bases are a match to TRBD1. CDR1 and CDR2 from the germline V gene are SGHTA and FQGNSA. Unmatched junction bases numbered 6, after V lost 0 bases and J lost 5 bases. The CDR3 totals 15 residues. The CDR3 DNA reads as TGTGCCAGCAGCTTAGCCACAGGGGTGTGGACTGAAGCTTTCTTT. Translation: CASSLATGVWTEAFF.

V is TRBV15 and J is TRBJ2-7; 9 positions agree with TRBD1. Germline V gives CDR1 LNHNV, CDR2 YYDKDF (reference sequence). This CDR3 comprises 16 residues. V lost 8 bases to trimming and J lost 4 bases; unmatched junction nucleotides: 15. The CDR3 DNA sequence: TGTGCCACCGGCAACCTTCTTGGACAGGGGCAATACGAGCAGTACTTC. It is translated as CATGNLLGQGQYEQYF.

The CDR3 nucleotides read TGTGCCATCAGTGACCCCGGACTAGCGGGAGAGGATGAGCAGTTCTTC. This codes for CAISDPGLAGEDEQFF. The genes are TRBV10-3 and TRBJ2-1; 13 nucleotides line up with TRBD2. The germline gives CDR1 ENHRY, CDR2 SYGVKD. V trimming: 3 bases; J trimming: 8 bases; junction bases outside the gene matches: 7. This CDR3 contains 16 residues.

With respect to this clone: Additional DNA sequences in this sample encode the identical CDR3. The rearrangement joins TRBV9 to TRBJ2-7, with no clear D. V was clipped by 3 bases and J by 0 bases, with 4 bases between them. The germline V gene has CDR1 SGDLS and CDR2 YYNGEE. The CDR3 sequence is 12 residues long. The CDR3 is CASSGSSYEQYF. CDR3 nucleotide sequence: TGTGCCAGCAGCGGGAGCTCCTACGAGCAGTACTTC.

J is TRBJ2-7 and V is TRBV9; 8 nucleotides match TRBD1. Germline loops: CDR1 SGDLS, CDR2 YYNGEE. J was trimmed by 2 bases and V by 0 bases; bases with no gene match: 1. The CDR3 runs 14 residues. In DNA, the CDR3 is TGTGCCAGCAGCGTAGGGGACAGGCCCTACGAGCAGTACTTC. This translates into CASSVGDRPYEQYF.

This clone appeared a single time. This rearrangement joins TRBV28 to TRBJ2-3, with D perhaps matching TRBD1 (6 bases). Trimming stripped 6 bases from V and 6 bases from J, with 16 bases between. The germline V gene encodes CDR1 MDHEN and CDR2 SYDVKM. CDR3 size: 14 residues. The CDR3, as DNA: TGTGCCAGCAGCTTAAGACAGGACACGGATACGCAGTATTTT. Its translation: CASSLRQDTDTQYF.

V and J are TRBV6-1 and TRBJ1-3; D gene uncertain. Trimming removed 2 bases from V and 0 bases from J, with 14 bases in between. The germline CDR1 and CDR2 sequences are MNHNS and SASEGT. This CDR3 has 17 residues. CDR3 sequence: CASSESPTPNSGNTIYF. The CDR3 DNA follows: TGTGCCAGCAGTGAAAGTCCCACACCCAACTCTGGAAACACCATATATTTT.

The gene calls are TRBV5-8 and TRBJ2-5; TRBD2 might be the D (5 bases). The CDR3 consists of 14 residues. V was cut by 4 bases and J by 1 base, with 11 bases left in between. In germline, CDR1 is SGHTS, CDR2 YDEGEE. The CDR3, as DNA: TGTGCCAGCAGCCCGGGGTCCCTCCAAGAGACCCAGTACTTC. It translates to CASSPGSLQETQYF.

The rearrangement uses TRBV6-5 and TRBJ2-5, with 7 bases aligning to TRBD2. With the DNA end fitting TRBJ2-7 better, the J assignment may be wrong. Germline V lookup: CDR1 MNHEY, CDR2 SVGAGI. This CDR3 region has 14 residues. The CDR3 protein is CASSPGRTRNEQYF. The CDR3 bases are TGTGCCAGCAGTCCGGGACGGACTAGGAACGAGCAGTACTTC.